The text below deals with one T cell receptor (beta chain). Antigen: not known. Assay used: immunoSEQ multiplex PCR; TCRdb lists only in-frame clones, some missing. Of roughly 170,000 clones in the sample, around 81% were seen once. The data originate from a study of cytomegalovirus exposure and HLA in healthy donors. Overall study results and limits: In vitro data verified a few CMV-associated chains as specific for CMV antigens. Investigators reported fewer than 200 TCR beta chains as tied to cytomegalovirus.

This TCR derives from a woman younger than 35 in good health and CMV-seropositive. The sample taken for sequencing was PBMCs.

CDR3 sequence: CASSLQAEGAGEFNEQFF. In DNA, the CDR3 is TGCGCCAGCAGCCTTCAGGCCGAGGGAGCGGGGGAGTTCAATGAGCAGTTCTTC. The V call is TRBV4-1, the J call TRBJ2-1, with 8 bases that match TRBD2. The CDR3 runs to 18 residues. CDR1 MGHRA and CDR2 YSYEKL come from the germline V gene. The trim removed 4 bases at V and 6 bases at J, leaving 17 bases unmatched.